In this sample, the clone carrying this T cell receptor (beta chain) turned up once. This entry belongs to a study of blood T cell repertoires in COVID-19. In the study overall: Some COVID-19 samples were acute and others convalescent; all came from the United States, Italy and Spain.

Germline assignment: CDR1 SGHRS and CDR2 YFSETQ. This CDR3 spans 15 amino acids. V dropped 0 bases and J dropped 6; count of bases not matched to a gene: 2. In the original analysis: Using reference gene primer amplification, nucleated cell counts were estimated. Generated by immunoSEQ multiplex PCR, the TCRdb table keeps only in-frame clones and is missing some. The V and J calls and the clone size are those of that table, but D and trimming were determined from the DNA. In the table there are about 220,000 clones, about four fifths of which are singletons. The source of this sequence is a woman younger than 45 who had recovered from COVID-19. V gene TRBV5-1 combines with J gene TRBJ2-1; 11 nucleotides line up with TRBD2. The sequencing input was peripheral blood. CDR3 DNA: TGCGCCAGCAGCTTGGCCACTAGCGGGAGCAATGAGCAGTTCTTC. It codes for CASSLATSGSNEQFF.